This T cell receptor beta chain originates from a study of shared T cell receptors in the human thymus. This table comes from immunoSEQ multiplex PCR, and its TCRdb copy is limited to in-frame clones, with some not included. The sample carries almost 550,000 clones, 78% recorded once. This CDR3 spans 14 amino acids. The same sample was also studied in work on human thymus T cells. That paper adds: Corrective surgery for congenital heart defects was being performed on the healthy Finnish infants who were the donors. Resected material from corrective heart surgery provided the thymus tissue analysed. Related work showed strongly overlapping thymic repertoires across unrelated individuals.

Source material: thymocytes. This chain links TRBV12-2 with TRBJ2-5; TRBD2 is the table's D call and was not checked against the DNA. TRBV12-2 is recorded as a pseudogene. The clonotype originates from a boy in the first two years of life with a congenital heart defect. The CDR3 sequence is CATPYGGEEETQYF. The CDR3 DNA follows: TGTGCGACCCCCTACGGCGGGGAGGAGGAGACCCAGTACTTC.